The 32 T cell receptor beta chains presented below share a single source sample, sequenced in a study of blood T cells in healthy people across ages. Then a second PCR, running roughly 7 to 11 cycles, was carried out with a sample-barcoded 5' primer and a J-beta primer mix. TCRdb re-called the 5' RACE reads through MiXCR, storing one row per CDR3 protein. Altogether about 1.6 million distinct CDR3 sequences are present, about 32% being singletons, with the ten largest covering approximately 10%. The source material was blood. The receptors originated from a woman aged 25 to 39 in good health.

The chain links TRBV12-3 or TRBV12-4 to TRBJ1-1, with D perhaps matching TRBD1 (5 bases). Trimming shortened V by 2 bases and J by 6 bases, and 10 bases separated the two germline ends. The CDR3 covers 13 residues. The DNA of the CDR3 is TGTGCCAGCAGTTTAACGGGGGAAGCTGAAGCTTTCTTT. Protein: CASSLTGEAEAFF.

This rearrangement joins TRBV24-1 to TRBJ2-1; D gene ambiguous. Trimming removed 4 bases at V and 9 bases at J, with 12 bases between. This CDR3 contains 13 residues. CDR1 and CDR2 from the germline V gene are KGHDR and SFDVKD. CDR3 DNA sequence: TGTGCCACCAGTGACCGTACGTGGGGTGAGCAGTTCTTC. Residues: CATSDRTWGEQFF.

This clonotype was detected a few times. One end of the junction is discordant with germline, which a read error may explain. The CDR3: CASSLAGRGTEAFF. The CDR3 DNA reads TGTGCCAGCAGCTTAGCAGGCCGGGGAACTGAAGCTTTCTTT. The rearrangement uses TRBV5-1 and TRBJ1-1; unclear D gene. Germline V CDR1 and CDR2: SGHRS, YFSETQ. The CDR3 is 14 residues long.

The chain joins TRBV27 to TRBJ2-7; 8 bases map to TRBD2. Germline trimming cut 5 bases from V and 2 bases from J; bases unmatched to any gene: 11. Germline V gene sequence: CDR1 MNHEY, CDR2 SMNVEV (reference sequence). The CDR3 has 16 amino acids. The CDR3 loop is CASSPSGGVNAYEQYF. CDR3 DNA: TGTGCCAGCAGTCCCTCGGGGGGGGTTAACGCCTACGAGCAGTACTTC.

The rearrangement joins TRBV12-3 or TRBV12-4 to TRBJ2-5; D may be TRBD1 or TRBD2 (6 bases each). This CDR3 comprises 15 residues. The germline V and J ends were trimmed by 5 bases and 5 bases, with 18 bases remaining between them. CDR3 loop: CASSRGLGVRETQYF. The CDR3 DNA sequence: TGTGCCAGCAGTCGGGGGCTAGGGGTGCGTGAGACCCAGTACTTC.

As DNA, the CDR3 is TGTGCCAGCAGCGTAGGGGGGGGACATTCCTACAATGAGCAGTTCTTC. This encodes CASSVGGGHSYNEQFF. This chain joins TRBV9 and TRBJ2-1, with D possibly matching TRBD2 (7 bases). The V end was cut by 0 bases, the J end by 1 base, with 11 bases between. The CDR3 is 16 amino acids. Germline V lookup: CDR1 SGDLS, CDR2 YYNGEE.

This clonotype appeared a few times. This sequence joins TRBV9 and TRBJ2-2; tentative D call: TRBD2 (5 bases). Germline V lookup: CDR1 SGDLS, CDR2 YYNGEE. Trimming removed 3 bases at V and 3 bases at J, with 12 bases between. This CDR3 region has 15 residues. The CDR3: CASSGGSPDTGELFF. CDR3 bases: TGTGCCAGCAGCGGAGGGTCCCCGGACACCGGGGAGCTGTTTTTT.

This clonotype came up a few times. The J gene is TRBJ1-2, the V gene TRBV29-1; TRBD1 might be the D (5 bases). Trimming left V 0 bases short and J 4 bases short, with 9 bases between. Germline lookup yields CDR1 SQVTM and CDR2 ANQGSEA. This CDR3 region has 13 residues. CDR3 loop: CSVEDQGIYGYTF. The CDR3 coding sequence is TGCAGCGTTGAAGATCAGGGAATCTATGGCTACACCTTC.

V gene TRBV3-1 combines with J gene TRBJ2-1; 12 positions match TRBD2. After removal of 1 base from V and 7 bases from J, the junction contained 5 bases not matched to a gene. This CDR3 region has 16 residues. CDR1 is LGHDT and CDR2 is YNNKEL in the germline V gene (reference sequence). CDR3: CASSQGLGTSGNEQFF. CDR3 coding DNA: TGTGCCAGCAGCCAAGGTCTCGGGACTAGCGGGAATGAGCAGTTCTTC.

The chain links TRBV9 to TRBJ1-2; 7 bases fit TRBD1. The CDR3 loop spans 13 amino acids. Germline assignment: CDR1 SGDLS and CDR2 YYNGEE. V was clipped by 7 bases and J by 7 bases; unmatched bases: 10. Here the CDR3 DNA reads TGTGCCAGCCCCTGTGGGACAGATTGTGGCTACACCTTC. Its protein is CASPCGTDCGYTF.

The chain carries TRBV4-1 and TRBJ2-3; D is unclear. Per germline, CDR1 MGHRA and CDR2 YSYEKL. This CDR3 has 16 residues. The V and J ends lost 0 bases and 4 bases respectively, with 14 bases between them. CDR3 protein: CASSQDLLMTADTQYF. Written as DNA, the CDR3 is TGCGCCAGCAGCCAAGATCTACTTATGACCGCAGATACGCAGTATTTT.

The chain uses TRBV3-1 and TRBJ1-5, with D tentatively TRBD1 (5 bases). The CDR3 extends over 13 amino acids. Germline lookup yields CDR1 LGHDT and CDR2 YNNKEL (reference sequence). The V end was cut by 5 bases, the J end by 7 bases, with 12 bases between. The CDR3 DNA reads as TGTGCCAGCAGCGTGAAGGGGAAACAGCCCCAGCATTTT. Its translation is CASSVKGKQPQHF. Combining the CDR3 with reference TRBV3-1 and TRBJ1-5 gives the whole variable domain DTAVSQTPKYLVTQMGNDKSIKCEQNLGHDTMYWYKQDSKKFLKIMFSYNNKELIINETVPNRFSPKSPDKAHLNLHINSLELGDSAVYFCASSVKGKQPQHFGDGTRLSIL.

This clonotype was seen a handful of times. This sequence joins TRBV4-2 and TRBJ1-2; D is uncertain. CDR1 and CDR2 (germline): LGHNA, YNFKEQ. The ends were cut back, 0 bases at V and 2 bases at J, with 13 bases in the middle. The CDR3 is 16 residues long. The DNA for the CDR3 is TGTGCCAGCAGCCAAGATCCGACACCTTTAAACTATGGCTACACCTTC. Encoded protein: CASSQDPTPLNYGYTF.

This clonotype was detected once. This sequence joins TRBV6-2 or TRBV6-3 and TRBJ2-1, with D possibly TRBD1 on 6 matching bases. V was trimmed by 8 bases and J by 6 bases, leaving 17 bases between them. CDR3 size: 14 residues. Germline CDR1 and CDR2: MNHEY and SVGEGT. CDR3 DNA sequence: TGTGCCAGCGGAGGCCGGGACAACCTCAATGAGCAGTTCTTC. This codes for CASGGRDNLNEQFF.

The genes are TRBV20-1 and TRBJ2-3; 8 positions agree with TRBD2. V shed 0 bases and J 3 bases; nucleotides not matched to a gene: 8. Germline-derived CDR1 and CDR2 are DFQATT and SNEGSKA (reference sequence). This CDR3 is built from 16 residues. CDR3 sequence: CSARDFAGGGTDTQYF. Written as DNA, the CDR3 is TGCAGTGCTAGAGATTTCGCGGGGGGTGGAACAGATACGCAGTATTTT.

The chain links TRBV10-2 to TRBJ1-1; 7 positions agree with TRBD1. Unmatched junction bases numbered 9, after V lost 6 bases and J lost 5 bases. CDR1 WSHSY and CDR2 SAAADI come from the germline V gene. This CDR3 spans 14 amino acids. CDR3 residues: CASSDITGATEAFF. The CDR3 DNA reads TGCGCCAGCAGCGATATCACAGGGGCGACTGAAGCTTTCTTT.

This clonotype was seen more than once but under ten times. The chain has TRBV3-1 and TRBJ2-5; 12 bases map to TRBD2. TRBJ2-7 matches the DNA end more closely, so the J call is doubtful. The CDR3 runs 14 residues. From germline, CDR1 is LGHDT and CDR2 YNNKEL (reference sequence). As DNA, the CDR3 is TGTGCCAGCAGCCACCTAGCGGGAGGGGCCGAGCAGTACTTC. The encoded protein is CASSHLAGGAEQYF.

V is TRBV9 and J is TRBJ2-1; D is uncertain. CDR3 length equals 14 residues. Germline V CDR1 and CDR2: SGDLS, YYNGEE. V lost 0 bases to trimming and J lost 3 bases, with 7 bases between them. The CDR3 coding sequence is TGTGCCAGCAGCGTAGACGCCGACTACAATGAGCAGTTCTTC. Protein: CASSVDADYNEQFF.

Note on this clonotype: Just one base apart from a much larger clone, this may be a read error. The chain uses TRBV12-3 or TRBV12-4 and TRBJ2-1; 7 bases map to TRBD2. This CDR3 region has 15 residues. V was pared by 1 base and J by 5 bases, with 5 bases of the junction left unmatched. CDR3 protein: CASSLGLAEDNEQFF. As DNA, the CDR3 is TGTGCCAGCAGTTTAGGGCTAGCGGAAGACAATGAGCAGTTCTTC.

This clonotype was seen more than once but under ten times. The CDR3: CASSHPTSGRGADTQYF. DNA of the CDR3: TGTGCCAGCAGCCACCCGACTAGCGGGAGAGGAGCAGATACGCAGTATTTT. The chain carries TRBV11-3 and TRBJ2-3; 12 bases are shared with TRBD2. This CDR3 spans 17 amino acids. Germline values: CDR1 SGHNT, CDR2 YENEEA. After removal of 5 bases from V and 4 bases from J, the junction contained 10 bases not matched to a gene.

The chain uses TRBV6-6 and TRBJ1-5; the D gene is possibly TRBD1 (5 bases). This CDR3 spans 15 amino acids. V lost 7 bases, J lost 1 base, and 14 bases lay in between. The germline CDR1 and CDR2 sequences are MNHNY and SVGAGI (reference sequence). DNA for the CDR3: TGTGCCAGCACCACGGGGGAGATCAGCAATCAGCCCCAGCATTTT. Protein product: CASTTGEISNQPQHF.

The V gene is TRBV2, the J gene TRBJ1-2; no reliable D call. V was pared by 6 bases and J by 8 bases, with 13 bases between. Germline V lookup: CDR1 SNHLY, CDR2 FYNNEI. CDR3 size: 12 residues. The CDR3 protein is CASSAHVGGYTF. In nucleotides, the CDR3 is TGTGCCAGCAGCGCCCATGTCGGCGGCTACACCTTC.

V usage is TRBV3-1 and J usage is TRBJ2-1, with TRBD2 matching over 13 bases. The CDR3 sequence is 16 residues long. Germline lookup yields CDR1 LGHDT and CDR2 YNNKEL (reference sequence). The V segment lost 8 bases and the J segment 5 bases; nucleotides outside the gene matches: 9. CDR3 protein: CASSPGLAGTNNEQFF. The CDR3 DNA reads TGTGCCAGCTCTCCGGGACTAGCGGGAACTAACAATGAGCAGTTCTTC.

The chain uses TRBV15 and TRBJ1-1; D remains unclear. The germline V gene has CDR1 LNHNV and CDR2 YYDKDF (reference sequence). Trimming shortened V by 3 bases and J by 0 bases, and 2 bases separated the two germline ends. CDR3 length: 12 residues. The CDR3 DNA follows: TGTGCCACCAGCAGGTTGAACACTGAAGCTTTCTTT. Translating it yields CATSRLNTEAFF.

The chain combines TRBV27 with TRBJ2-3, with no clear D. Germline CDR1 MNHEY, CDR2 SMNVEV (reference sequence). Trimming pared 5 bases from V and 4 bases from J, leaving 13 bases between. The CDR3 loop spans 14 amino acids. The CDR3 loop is CASSADKASDTQYF. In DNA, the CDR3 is TGTGCCAGCAGTGCAGACAAGGCCTCAGATACGCAGTATTTT.

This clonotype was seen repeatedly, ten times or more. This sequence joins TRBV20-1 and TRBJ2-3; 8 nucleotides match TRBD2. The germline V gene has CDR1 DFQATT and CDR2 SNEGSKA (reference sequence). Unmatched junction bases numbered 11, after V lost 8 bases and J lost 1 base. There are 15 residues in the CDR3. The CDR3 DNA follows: TGCAGTAAGACAACATTAGCGGGGCGCACAGATACGCAGTATTTT. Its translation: CSKTTLAGRTDTQYF.

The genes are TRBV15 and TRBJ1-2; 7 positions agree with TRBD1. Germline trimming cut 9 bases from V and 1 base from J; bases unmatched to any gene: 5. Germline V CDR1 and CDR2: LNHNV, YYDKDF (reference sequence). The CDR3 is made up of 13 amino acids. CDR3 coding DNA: TGTGCCACTGCCCACAGGGGTAACTATGGCTACACCTTC. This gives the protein CATAHRGNYGYTF.

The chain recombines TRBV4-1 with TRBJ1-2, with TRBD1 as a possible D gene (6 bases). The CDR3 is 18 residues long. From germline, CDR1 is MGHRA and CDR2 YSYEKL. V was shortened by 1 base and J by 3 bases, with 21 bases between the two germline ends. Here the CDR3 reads CASSQALGRGKGDYGYTF. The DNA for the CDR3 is TGCGCCAGCAGCCAAGCCCTCGGACGGGGGAAGGGGGACTATGGCTACACCTTC.

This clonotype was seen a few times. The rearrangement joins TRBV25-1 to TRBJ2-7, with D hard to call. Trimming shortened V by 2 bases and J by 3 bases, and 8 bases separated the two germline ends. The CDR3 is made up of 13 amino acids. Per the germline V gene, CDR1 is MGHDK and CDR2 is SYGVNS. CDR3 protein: CASSEPSRYEQYF. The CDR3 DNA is TGTGCCAGCAGTGAACCTAGTCGCTACGAGCAGTACTTC.

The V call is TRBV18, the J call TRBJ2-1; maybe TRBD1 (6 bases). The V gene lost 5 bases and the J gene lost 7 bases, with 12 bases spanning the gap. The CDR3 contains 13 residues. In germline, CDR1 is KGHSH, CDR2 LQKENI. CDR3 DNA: TGTGCCAGCTCATCGGACAGCGAGAATGAGCAGTTCTTC. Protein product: CASSSDSENEQFF.

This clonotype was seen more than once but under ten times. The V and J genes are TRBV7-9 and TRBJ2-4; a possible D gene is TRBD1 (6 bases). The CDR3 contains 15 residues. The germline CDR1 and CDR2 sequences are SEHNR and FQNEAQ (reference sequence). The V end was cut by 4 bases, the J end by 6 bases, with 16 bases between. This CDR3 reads CASSSLPGTSNIQYF. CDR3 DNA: TGTGCCAGCAGCTCTCTCCCCGGGACATCAAACATTCAGTACTTC.

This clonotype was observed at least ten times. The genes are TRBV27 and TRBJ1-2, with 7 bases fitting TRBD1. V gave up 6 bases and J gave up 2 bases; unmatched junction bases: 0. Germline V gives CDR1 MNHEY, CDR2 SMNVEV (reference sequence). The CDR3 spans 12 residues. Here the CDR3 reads CASRQGNYGYTF. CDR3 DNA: TGTGCCAGCAGACAGGGGAACTATGGCTACACCTTC.